A single TCR beta chain is shown here with its context. The sample carries other DNA sequences with the same CDR3. The sample is drawn from a study of blood T cell repertoires in COVID-19. At the level of the study: Some COVID-19 samples were acute and others convalescent; all came from the United States, Italy and Spain. From T cells, B-cell-depleted T cells, or PBMCs came the material, which was cDNA or gDNA.

In the original analysis: By means of reference gene primer amplification, nucleated cell counts were estimated. Method: immunoSEQ multiplex PCR; TCRdb's copy keeps in-frame clones and lacks some. For V, J and clone size, that table is used; D and trimming come from the DNA. The data hold under 150,000 clones, with 85% observed a single time. Trimming cost V 1 base and J 4 bases, with 5 bases left between them. CDR3 length: 13 amino acids. Germline assignment: CDR1 SGHAT and CDR2 FQNNGV. The V and J genes are TRBV11-2 and TRBJ1-5; D gene uncertain. Input material: peripheral blood. This sequence was found in a human donor in a cohort sampled during active COVID-19. This CDR3 reads CASSLGQNQPQHF. In DNA form, the CDR3 reads TGTGCCAGCAGCTTAGGCCAGAATCAGCCCCAGCATTTT.